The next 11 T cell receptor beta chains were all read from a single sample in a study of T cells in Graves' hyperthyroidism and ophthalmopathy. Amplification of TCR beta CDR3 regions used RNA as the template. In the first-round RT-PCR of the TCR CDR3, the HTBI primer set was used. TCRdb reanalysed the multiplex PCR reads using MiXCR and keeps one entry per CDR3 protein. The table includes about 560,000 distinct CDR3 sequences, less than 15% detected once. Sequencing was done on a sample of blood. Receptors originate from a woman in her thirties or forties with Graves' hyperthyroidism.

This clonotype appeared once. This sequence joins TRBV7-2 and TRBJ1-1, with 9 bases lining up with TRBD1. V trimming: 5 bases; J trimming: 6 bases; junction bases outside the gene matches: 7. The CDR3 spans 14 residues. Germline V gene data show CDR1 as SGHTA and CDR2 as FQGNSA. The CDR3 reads CASSRPGQGAEAFF. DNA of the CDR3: TGTGCCAGCAGCCGACCGGGACAGGGTGCTGAAGCTTTCTTT.

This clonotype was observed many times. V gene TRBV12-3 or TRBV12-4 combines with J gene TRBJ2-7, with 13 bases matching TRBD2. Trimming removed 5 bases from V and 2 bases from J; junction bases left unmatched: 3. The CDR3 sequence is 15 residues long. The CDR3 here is CASSPGLAGAYEQYF. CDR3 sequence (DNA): TGTGCCAGCAGTCCCGGACTAGCGGGGGCCTACGAGCAGTACTTC.

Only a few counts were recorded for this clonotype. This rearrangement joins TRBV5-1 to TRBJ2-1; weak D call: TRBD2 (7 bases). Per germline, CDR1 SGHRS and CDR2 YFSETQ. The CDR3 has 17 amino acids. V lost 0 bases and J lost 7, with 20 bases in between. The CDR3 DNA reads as TGCGCCAGCAGCTTGGCGCTTGGGGGGAGGGGGAAAAATGAGCAGTTCTTC. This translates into CASSLALGGRGKNEQFF.

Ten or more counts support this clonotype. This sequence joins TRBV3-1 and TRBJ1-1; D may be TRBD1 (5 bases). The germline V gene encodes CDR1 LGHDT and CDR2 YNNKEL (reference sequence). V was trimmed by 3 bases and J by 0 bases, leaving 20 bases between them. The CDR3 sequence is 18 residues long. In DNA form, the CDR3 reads TGTGCCAGCAGCCATGGCCCCGGTGGGGGGACCCTGAACACTGAAGCTTTCTTT. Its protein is CASSHGPGGGTLNTEAFF.

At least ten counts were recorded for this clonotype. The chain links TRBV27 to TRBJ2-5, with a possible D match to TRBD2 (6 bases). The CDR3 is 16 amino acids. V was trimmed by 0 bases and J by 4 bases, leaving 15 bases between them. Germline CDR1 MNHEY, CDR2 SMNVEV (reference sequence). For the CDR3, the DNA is TGTGCCAGCAGTTTATCCGGCGGAGGGCCTGGAGAGACCCAGTACTTC. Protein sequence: CASSLSGGGPGETQYF.

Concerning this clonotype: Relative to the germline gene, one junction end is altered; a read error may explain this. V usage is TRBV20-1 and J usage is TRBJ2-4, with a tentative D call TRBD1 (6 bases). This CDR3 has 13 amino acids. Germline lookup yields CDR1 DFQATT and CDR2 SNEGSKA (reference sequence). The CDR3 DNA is TGCAGTACTAGAGCCCAGGGGTTGGACATTCAGTACTTC. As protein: CSTRAQGLDIQYF.

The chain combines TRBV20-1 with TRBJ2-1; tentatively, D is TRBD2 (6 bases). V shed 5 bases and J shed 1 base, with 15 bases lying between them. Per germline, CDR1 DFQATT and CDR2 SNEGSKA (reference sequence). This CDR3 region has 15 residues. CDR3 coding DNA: TGCAGTGCTCCGGTCGTTGCGGGATCCTACAATGAGCAGTTCTTC. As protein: CSAPVVAGSYNEQFF.

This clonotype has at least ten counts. The DNA for the CDR3 is TGTGCCAGCAGCTTAGTACCGACGGGACCCTCTGGAAACACCATATATTTT. Protein: CASSLVPTGPSGNTIYF. The genes are TRBV7-2 and TRBJ1-3, with D possibly matching TRBD1 (5 bases). V lost 1 base and J 0 bases, leaving 13 bases between the germline ends. CDR3 length: 17 amino acids. Germline loops: CDR1 SGHTA, CDR2 FQGNSA.

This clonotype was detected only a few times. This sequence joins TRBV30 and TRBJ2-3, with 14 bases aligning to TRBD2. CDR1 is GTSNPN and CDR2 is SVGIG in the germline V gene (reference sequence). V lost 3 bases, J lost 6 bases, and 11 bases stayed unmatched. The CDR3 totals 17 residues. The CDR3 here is CAWSPGLTSGRADTQYF. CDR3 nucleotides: TGTGCCTGGAGCCCCGGCCTGACTAGCGGGAGGGCGGATACGCAGTATTTT. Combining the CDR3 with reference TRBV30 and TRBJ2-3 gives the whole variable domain SQTIHQWPATLVQPVGSPLSLECTVEGTSNPNLYWYRQAAGRGLQLLFYSVGIGQISSEVPQNLSASRPQDRQFILSSKKLLLSDSGFYLCAWSPGLTSGRADTQYFGPGTRLTVL.

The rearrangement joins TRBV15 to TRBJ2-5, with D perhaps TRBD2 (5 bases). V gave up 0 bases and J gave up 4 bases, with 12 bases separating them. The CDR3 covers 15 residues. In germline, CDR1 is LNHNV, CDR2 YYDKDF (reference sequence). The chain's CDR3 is CATSRDWRWGETQYF. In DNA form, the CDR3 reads TGTGCCACCAGCAGAGATTGGAGGTGGGGAGAGACCCAGTACTTC.

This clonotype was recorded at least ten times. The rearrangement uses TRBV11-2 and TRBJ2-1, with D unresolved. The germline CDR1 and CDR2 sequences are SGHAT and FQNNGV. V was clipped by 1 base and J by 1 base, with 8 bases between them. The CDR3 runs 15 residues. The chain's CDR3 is CASSLGSVSYNEQFF. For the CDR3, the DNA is TGTGCCAGCAGCTTAGGGTCTGTATCCTACAATGAGCAGTTCTTC.